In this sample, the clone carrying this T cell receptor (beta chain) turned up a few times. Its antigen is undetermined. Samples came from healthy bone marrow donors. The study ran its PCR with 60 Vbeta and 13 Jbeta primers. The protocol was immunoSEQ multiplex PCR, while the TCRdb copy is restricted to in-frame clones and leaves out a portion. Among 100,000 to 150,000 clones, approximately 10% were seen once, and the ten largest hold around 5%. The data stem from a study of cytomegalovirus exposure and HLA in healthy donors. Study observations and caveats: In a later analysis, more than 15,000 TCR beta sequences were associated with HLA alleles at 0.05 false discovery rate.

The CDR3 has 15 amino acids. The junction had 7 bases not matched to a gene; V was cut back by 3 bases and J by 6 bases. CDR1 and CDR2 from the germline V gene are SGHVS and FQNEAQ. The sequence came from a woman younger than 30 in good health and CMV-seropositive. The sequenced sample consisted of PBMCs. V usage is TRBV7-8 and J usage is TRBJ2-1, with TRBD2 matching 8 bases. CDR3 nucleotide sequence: TGTGCCAGCAGCTTTGTCCGGGAGGGCCTCAATGAGCAGTTCTTC. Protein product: CASSFVREGLNEQFF. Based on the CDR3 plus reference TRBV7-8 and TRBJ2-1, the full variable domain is GAGVSQSPRYKVAKRGQDVALRCDPISGHVSLFWYQQALGQGPEFLTYFQNEAQLDKSGLPSDRFFAERPEGSVSTLKIQRTQQEDSAVYLCASSFVREGLNEQFFGPGTRLTVL.